This T cell receptor (beta chain) was profiled in a study of Ad26.COV2.S vaccination and SARS-CoV-2 variants. Only in-frame clones appear in the TCRdb table, and some are missing; sequencing was by immunoSEQ multiplex PCR. Among about 400,000 clones listed, approximately 90% were seen once. Treatment specified: around 19 received Ad26.COV2.S at low or high dose, single or two shots; a few received placebo; per-sample allocation not given. Repertoires come from day 63 after the first vaccine or placebo injection. The V gene end was trimmed by 9 bases and the J gene end by 8 bases; junction bases not matched to a gene: 4. CDR3 size: 11 residues. CDR1 ENHRY and CDR2 SYGVKD come from the germline V gene.

V and J are TRBV10-3 and TRBJ2-1; TRBD2 aligns across 7 bases. Material: peripheral blood, obtained in a trial of Ad26.COV2.S vaccine versus placebo. The clonotype originates from a person aged 18-60 years who received the Ad26.COV2.S COVID-19 vaccine or a placebo. DNA of the CDR3: TGTGCCATACTAGCGTACGATGAGCAGTTCTTC. Translation gives CAILAYDEQFF.